These T cell receptor beta chains were read from a single sample in a study of control samples from healthy donors and cancer patients. Sequencing was performed with immunoSEQ multiplex PCR; in TCRdb, only in-frame clones are kept and a portion is missing. The sample has about 53,000 clones; 75% to 90% are singletons. Sequencing was carried out using PBMCs. Receptor source: a man aged 55 to 70 with head and neck cancer. The CDR3 runs from the conserved cysteine through the conserved F or W. D genes are given only for firm matches. Rows may omit the clone size; those that give it use once, few, many or a size class.

cdr3_aa cdr3_nt clone_size j_call v_call d_call
CASSSTQGASGNTIYF TGCGCCAGCAGCAGTACTCAGGGTGCCTCTGGAAACACCATATATTTT . TRBJ1-3 TRBV10-2 .
CASSLPAGHTDTQYF TGTGCCAGCAGTTTGCCAGCGGGGCACACAGATACGCAGTATTTT . TRBJ2-3 TRBV28 TRBD2
CASSLNPGGDESTDTQYF TGTGCCAGCAGCTTAAACCCCGGGGGGGATGAGAGCACAGATACGCAGTATTTT . TRBJ2-3 TRBV7-3 TRBD2
CASSPDRTTSYEQYF TGTGCCAGCAGCCCAGACAGGACAACTTCCTACGAGCAGTACTTC few TRBJ2-7 TRBV6-5 .
CSVSTGGYNEKLFF TGCAGCGTTTCAACAGGGGGCTATAATGAAAAACTGTTTTTT . TRBJ1-4 TRBV29-1 TRBD1
CASRGPNTEAFF TGTGCCAGCAGAGGCCCGAACACTGAAGCTTTCTTT . TRBJ1-1 TRBV28 .
CASSKTGVSGEQYF TGTGCCAGCAGCAAAACAGGGGTATCCGGCGAGCAGTACTTC . TRBJ2-7 TRBV7-9 TRBD1
CASSRTQVSYNEQFF TGCGCCAGCAGCCGCACACAGGTCTCCTACAATGAGCAGTTCTTC . TRBJ2-1 TRBV4-1 .
CASSEQGTSDEQYF TGTGCCAGCAGTGAACAGGGGACTAGCGACGAGCAGTACTTC . TRBJ2-7 TRBV6-1 TRBD2
CASSPRSEGTEAFF TGTGCCAGCTCACCAAGGTCCGAAGGCACTGAAGCTTTCTTT . TRBJ1-1 TRBV18 .
CASSLWGQGTDTQYF TGTGCCAGCAGCTTGTGGGGACAGGGCACAGATACGCAGTATTTT . TRBJ2-3 TRBV7-2 TRBD1
CASSFLRLAGNNDEQFF TGTGCCAGCAGCTTTCTTCGACTAGCGGGAAATAACGATGAGCAGTTCTTC . TRBJ2-1 TRBV7-9 TRBD2
CASSPGRTNSPLHF TGTGCCAGCTCACCAGGCCGGACGAATTCACCCCTCCACTTT . TRBJ1-6 TRBV18 .
CASSASNTGELFF TGTGCCAGCAGCGCCTCAAACACCGGGGAGCTGTTTTTT . TRBJ2-2 TRBV9 .
CATSVPPAGGSRDEQFF TGTGCCACCAGTGTCCCCCCAGCGGGGGGGAGTCGAGATGAGCAGTTCTTC once TRBJ2-1 TRBV24-1 TRBD2
CASSPGVYGYTF TGTGCCAGCAGTCCGGGCGTATATGGCTACACCTTC . TRBJ1-2 TRBV12-3/TRBV12-4 .
CAISESRLDSAFF TGTGCCATCAGTGAGTCGAGGCTAGACTCAGCTTTCTTT . TRBJ1-1 TRBV10-3 .
CASGNTQDTEAFF TGTGCCAGCGGTAACACACAGGACACTGAAGCTTTCTTT . TRBJ1-1 TRBV7-9 .
CASSHTGTGGEQYF TGTGCCAGCAGTCACACCGGGACAGGGGGCGAGCAGTACTTC . TRBJ2-7 TRBV6-5 TRBD1
CASSVLAGGVETQYF TGTGCCAGCAGCGTTCTAGCGGGGGGCGTGGAGACCCAGTACTTC . TRBJ2-5 TRBV9 TRBD2
CAMGDGGQTYGYTF TGTGCCATGGGAGATGGAGGACAGACCTATGGCTACACCTTC . TRBJ1-2 TRBV6-5 .
CASSLSGSTTYEQYF TGTGCCAGCAGTTTATCCGGGTCGACGACCTACGAGCAGTACTTC . TRBJ2-7 TRBV27 .
CASSLGTTVSGNTIYF TGTGCCAGCAGCTTAGGGACGACAGTCTCTGGAAACACCATATATTTT . TRBJ1-3 TRBV7-9 .
CASSLGPSGAYGYTF TGTGCCAGCAGCTTAGGGCCGTCCGGGGCCTATGGCTACACCTTC . TRBJ1-2 TRBV11-2 .
CASSAMGQGFYEQYF TGTGCCAGCAGCGCAATGGGACAGGGTTTCTACGAGCAGTACTTC . TRBJ2-7 TRBV13 TRBD1
CASSPRGESANEKLFF TGTGCCAGCTCACCCCGAGGGGAGTCAGCTAATGAAAAACTGTTTTTT once TRBJ1-4 TRBV18 .
CASSTRDSQLANQPQHF TGTGCCAGCAGTACCCGGGACAGCCAACTAGCAAATCAGCCCCAGCATTTT once TRBJ1-5 TRBV6-2/TRBV6-3 TRBD1
CAWSTRGNGELFF TGTGCCTGGAGTACCAGGGGAAACGGGGAGCTGTTTTTT few TRBJ2-2 TRBV30 .
CASSSRTPSTDTQYF TGTGCCAGCAGCTCTCGTACTCCGAGCACAGATACGCAGTATTTT once TRBJ2-3 TRBV28 .
CASSPLGPLTGTSGSNEQFF TGTGCCAGCAGTCCCCTAGGCCCGCTAACCGGGACTAGCGGGAGCAATGAGCAGTTCTTC . TRBJ2-1 TRBV27 TRBD2
CATRQASYEQYF TGTGCCACGAGACAGGCGTCCTACGAGCAGTACTTC . TRBJ2-7 TRBV10-3 .
CASSPSQDTEAFF TGTGCCAGCTCACCGAGTCAGGACACTGAAGCTTTCTTT . TRBJ1-1 TRBV18 .
CAIASGRGEETQYF TGTGCCATCGCTAGCGGGAGGGGTGAAGAGACCCAGTACTTC . TRBJ2-5 TRBV10-3 TRBD2
CASSLDTGYNEKLFF TGTGCCAGCAGCTTAGATACGGGTTATAATGAAAAACTGTTTTTT . TRBJ1-4 TRBV11-2 .
CASSLGGGDTEAFF TGTGCCAGCAGCTTAGGGGGTGGGGACACTGAAGCTTTCTTT . TRBJ1-1 TRBV7-8 .
CASSAWTGGTGELFF TGTGCCAGCAGCGCCTGGACAGGGGGGACCGGGGAGCTGTTTTTT . TRBJ2-2 TRBV7-2 TRBD1
CASSSRIEETQYF TGTGCCAGCAGCTCTCGGATCGAAGAGACCCAGTACTTC . TRBJ2-5 TRBV7-9 .
CASSPFSGRVSEKLFF TGTGCCAGCTCCCCCTTTAGTGGGAGGGTATCCGAAAAACTGTTTTTT . TRBJ1-4 TRBV18 .
CASSIRTSRDQPQHF TGTGCCAGCAGTATCCGGACCTCTCGAGATCAGCCCCAGCATTTT . TRBJ1-5 TRBV28 .
CASSPQRGYGYTF TGTGCCAGCAGTCCCCAGCGAGGCTATGGCTACACCTTC . TRBJ1-2 TRBV12-3/TRBV12-4 .
CASSLDPDSTDTQYF TGCGCCAGCAGCTTGGACCCCGACTCCACAGATACGCAGTATTTT . TRBJ2-3 TRBV5-1 .
CATSRDSRSKDIQYF TGTGCCACCAGCAGAGATTCCAGGTCCAAAGACATTCAGTACTTC . TRBJ2-4 TRBV15 .
CSARDREKLFF TGCAGTGCTAGAGACAGGGAAAAACTGTTTTTT . TRBJ1-4 TRBV20-1 .
CASSPSTEWGYGYTF TGTGCCAGCTCACCCTCGACAGAATGGGGCTATGGCTACACCTTC . TRBJ1-2 TRBV18 .
CASSYSTGNTIYF TGTGCCAGCAGTTACTCGACTGGAAACACCATATATTTT . TRBJ1-3 TRBV6-6 .
CASSLTTRKISTDTQYF TGTGCCAGCAGCTTAACGACCCGAAAGATTAGCACAGATACGCAGTATTTT . TRBJ2-3 TRBV7-3 .
CASSPYGGGGANVLTF TGTGCCAGCAGCCCCTACGGGGGAGGTGGGGCCAACGTCCTGACTTTC . TRBJ2-6 TRBV7-3 .
CASSSGLAGGYEQYF TGTGCCAGCAGCTCGGGACTAGCGGGGGGGTACGAGCAGTACTTC . TRBJ2-7 TRBV7-2 TRBD2
CATSRPPGQERNSPLHF TGTGCCACCAGCAGACCGCCGGGACAGGAAAGAAATTCACCCCTCCACTTT . TRBJ1-6 TRBV15 TRBD1
CAWKREGARTEAFF TGTGCCTGGAAGCGGGAGGGGGCAAGGACTGAAGCTTTCTTT once TRBJ1-1 TRBV30 TRBD1
CASSYPGLAAEQYF TGTGCCAGCAGTTATCCGGGACTAGCGGCGGAGCAGTACTTC . TRBJ2-7 TRBV6-1 TRBD2